These 27 T cell receptor beta chains originate from one sample sequenced in a study of CD8 T cells in Susac syndrome. With random hexamers, 0.5 to 1 ug RNA was reverse transcribed. TCRdb independently ran MiXCR on the immunoSEQ multiplex PCR reads; one entry per CDR3 protein. The table shows fewer than 150,000 distinct CDR3 sequences, with about 94% occurring only once. Sequencing was done on a sample of CD8+ T cells from PBMCs. These receptors all come from a human donor in good health.

V is TRBV30 and J is TRBJ2-1, with 7 nucleotides matching TRBD1. Germline CDR1 GTSNPN, CDR2 SVGIG (reference sequence). The CDR3 extends over 14 amino acids. Trimming removed 4 bases from V and 8 bases from J; junction bases left unmatched: 11. For the CDR3, the DNA is TGTGCCTGGACCCAGACAGGGAGAATTGATGAGCAGTTCTTC. Protein product: CAWTQTGRIDEQFF. The full variable domain, rest sourced from reference TRBV30 and TRBJ2-1, is SQTIHQWPATLVQPVGSPLSLECTVEGTSNPNLYWYRQAAGRGLQLLFYSVGIGQISSEVPQNLSASRPQDRQFILSSKKLLLSDSGFYLCAWTQTGRIDEQFFGPGTRLTVL.

The V and J genes are TRBV5-6 and TRBJ2-2; a possible D gene is TRBD2 (6 bases). This CDR3 is 15 amino acids long. With 0 bases removed from V and 3 bases from J, the gap between germline ends came to 9 bases. The germline V gene has CDR1 SGHDT and CDR2 YYEEEE. The CDR3 coding sequence is TGTGCCAGCAGCTTGGGAGCGGGCCACACCGGGGAGCTGTTTTTT. Amino acids: CASSLGAGHTGELFF. Complete variable domain (other parts from reference TRBV5-6 and TRBJ2-2): DAGVTQSPTHLIKTRGQQVTLRCSPKSGHDTVSWYQQALGQGPQFIFQYYEEEERQRGNFPDRFSGHQFPNYSSELNVNALLLGDSALYLCASSLGAGHTGELFFGEGSRLTVL.

This clonotype was seen more than once but under ten times. The chain carries TRBV5-6 and TRBJ2-7; D is ambiguous. The length of the CDR3 is 12 residues. Trimming removed 4 bases at V and 1 base at J, with 6 bases between. Germline CDR1 and CDR2: SGHDT and YYEEEE. For the CDR3, the DNA is TGTGCCAGCAGCACCGGATCCTACGAGCAGTACTTC. It codes for CASSTGSYEQYF.

This chain connects TRBV2 to TRBJ2-1; no clear D gene. V was clipped by 6 bases and J by 0 bases, with 6 bases between them. CDR3 length: 13 amino acids. Germline V gives CDR1 SNHLY, CDR2 FYNNEI. This chain's CDR3 is CASRESSYNEQFF. The CDR3 nucleotides are TGTGCCAGCAGAGAGAGCTCCTACAATGAGCAGTTCTTC.

This chain links TRBV5-1 with TRBJ2-3; possibly TRBD1 for D (5 bases). Trimming removed 2 bases at V and 2 bases at J, with 9 bases between. The CDR3 has 14 amino acids. Looked up from germline, CDR1 is SGHRS and CDR2 is YFSETQ. The chain's CDR3 is CASSFYRFTDTQYF. The CDR3 coding sequence is TGCGCCAGCAGCTTTTACAGGTTCACAGATACGCAGTATTTT.

The rearrangement links TRBV13 to TRBJ2-5, with 8 bases identical to TRBD2. Germline loops: CDR1 PRHDT, CDR2 FYEKMQ (reference sequence). V trimming: 3 bases; J trimming: 5 bases; junction bases outside the gene matches: 5. This CDR3 contains 14 residues. CDR3 nucleotide sequence: TGTGCCAGCAGCTTCGGGAGGGCCGGGGAGACCCAGTACTTC. It encodes CASSFGRAGETQYF.

The rearrangement links TRBV4-1 to TRBJ2-5; 10 bases fit TRBD1. Trimming removed 5 bases from V and 4 bases from J; junction bases left unmatched: 4. Per the germline V gene, CDR1 is MGHRA and CDR2 is YSYEKL. The CDR3 length is 14 residues. The chain's CDR3 is CASSARDRGETQYF. As DNA, the CDR3 is TGCGCCAGCAGCGCGCGGGACAGGGGAGAGACCCAGTACTTC.

The chain recombines TRBV7-9 with TRBJ2-1; 11 nucleotides match TRBD2. After removal of 5 bases from V and 8 bases from J, the junction contained 20 bases not matched to a gene. The CDR3 is 19 amino acids. Per the germline V gene, CDR1 is SEHNR and CDR2 is FQNEAQ (reference sequence). The CDR3 DNA sequence: TGTGCCAGCAGCGGACCGACGACTACTGGACTAGCGGGTCACCATGAGCAGTTCTTC. Translation gives CASSGPTTTGLAGHHEQFF. The variable domain in full, completed from reference TRBV7-9 and TRBJ2-1, reads DTGVSQNPRHKITKRGQNVTFRCDPISEHNRLYWYRQTLGQGPEFLTYFQNEAQLEKSRLLSDRFSAERPKGSFSTLEIQRTEQGDSAMYLCASSGPTTTGLAGHHEQFFGPGTRLTVL.

The CDR3 is CSVEDRSREGGDTQYF. The CDR3 nucleotides read TGCAGCGTTGAAGATCGGTCGCGGGAGGGGGGCGATACGCAGTATTTT. The chain joins TRBV29-1 to TRBJ2-3; 9 bases map to TRBD2. This CDR3 comprises 16 residues. Germline CDR1 reads SQVTM; CDR2 reads ANQGSEA. J gave up 6 bases and V 0 bases, and 10 bases lay outside the gene matches.

The CDR3 DNA sequence: TGTGCCAGCACCTTGGGGGGCGAGCAGTACTTC. It yields the protein CASTLGGEQYF. V gene TRBV27 combines with J gene TRBJ2-7, with D perhaps matching TRBD2 (6 bases). Germline loops: CDR1 MNHEY, CDR2 SMNVEV (reference sequence). CDR3 length equals 11 residues. Trimming removed 7 bases at V and 6 bases at J, with 10 bases between.

This sequence joins TRBV7-3 and TRBJ2-3; TRBD2 aligns across 12 bases. CDR1 SGHTA and CDR2 FQGTGA come from the germline V gene. The CDR3 contains 16 residues. The junction had 7 bases not matched to a gene; V was cut back by 4 bases and J by 5 bases. DNA of the CDR3: TGTGCCAGCAGCTCCGGACTAGCGGGATATCAAGATACGCAGTATTTT. Amino acids: CASSSGLAGYQDTQYF.

This rearrangement joins TRBV11-2 to TRBJ1-5, with D possibly TRBD1 on 5 matching bases. V gave up 1 base and J gave up 0 bases, with 7 bases separating them. Germline V lookup: CDR1 SGHAT, CDR2 FQNNGV. The CDR3 runs to 15 residues. CDR3 bases: TGTGCCAGCAGCTTAGCAGGGTTTAGCAATCAGCCCCAGCATTTT. Its translation is CASSLAGFSNQPQHF.

The gene calls are TRBV5-1 and TRBJ2-5; TRBD1 aligns across 9 bases. The germline V gene encodes CDR1 SGHRS and CDR2 YFSETQ. With 0 bases clipped from V and 1 base from J, the junction kept 1 base outside the gene matches. The CDR3 length is 15 residues. CDR3 residues: CASSLEGQGQETQYF. CDR3 sequence (DNA): TGCGCCAGCAGCTTGGAGGGACAGGGCCAAGAGACCCAGTACTTC.

CDR3 protein: CASSSLGHGYTF. For the CDR3, the DNA is TGTGCCAGCAGTTCCCTCGGACATGGCTACACCTTC. The chain has TRBV6-5 and TRBJ1-2; no definite D call. The CDR3 is 12 amino acids. The V gene lost 4 bases and the J gene lost 6 bases, with 9 bases spanning the gap. Germline V lookup: CDR1 MNHEY, CDR2 SVGAGI.

The genes are TRBV19 and TRBJ2-7; D gene uncertain. The germline V gene encodes CDR1 LNHDA and CDR2 SQIVND (reference sequence). CDR3 size: 14 residues. Trimming removed 1 base at V and 2 bases at J, with 9 bases between. This CDR3 is CASSIALRTYEQYF. The CDR3 DNA is TGTGCCAGTAGTATAGCTCTCAGAACCTACGAGCAGTACTTC.

The V call is TRBV13, the J call TRBJ2-7; 11 bases map to TRBD1. From germline, CDR1 is PRHDT and CDR2 FYEKMQ (reference sequence). This CDR3 has 15 amino acids. Germline trimming cut 6 bases from V and 7 bases from J; bases unmatched to any gene: 11. CDR3 DNA sequence: TGTGCCAGCAGTCTCGGGGACAGGGGGACGAGTGAGCAGTACTTC. The encoded protein is CASSLGDRGTSEQYF.

The genes are TRBV9 and TRBJ2-7; D not resolved. The length of the CDR3 is 16 residues. Between the trimmed V and J ends, which lost 0 bases and 3 bases, there was a span of 16 bases. Germline-derived CDR1 and CDR2 are SGDLS and YYNGEE. The CDR3 region is CASSVGSRLVDYEQYF. CDR3 bases: TGTGCCAGCAGCGTAGGGTCTCGGCTAGTCGACTACGAGCAGTACTTC. The full variable domain, its missing parts supplied by reference TRBV9 and TRBJ2-7, is DSGVTQTPKHLITATGQRVTLRCSPRSGDLSVYWYQQSLDQGLQFLIQYYNGEERAKGNILERFSAQQFPDLHSELNLSSLELGDSALYFCASSVGSRLVDYEQYFGPGTRLTVT.

The V call is TRBV13, the J call TRBJ2-7, with TRBD2 matching over 9 bases. The junction had 8 bases not matched to a gene; V was cut back by 0 bases and J by 5 bases. The CDR3 has 16 amino acids. CDR1 PRHDT and CDR2 FYEKMQ come from the germline V gene (reference sequence). CDR3 sequence (DNA): TGTGCCAGCAGCTTAGGGGGACTTAGCGGGAGTAACGAGCAGTACTTC. Translated, it gives CASSLGGLSGSNEQYF.

The chain uses TRBV19 and TRBJ2-7; D is ambiguous. From germline, CDR1 is LNHDA and CDR2 SQIVND (reference sequence). This CDR3 contains 12 residues. V was shortened by 10 bases and J by 3 bases, with 13 bases between the two germline ends. The CDR3 DNA is TGTGCCACCGCGGACGTCCGCTACGAGCAGTACTTC. Amino acid sequence: CATADVRYEQYF.

The sample holds one count of this clonotype. The V call is TRBV29-1, the J call TRBJ2-7, with D hard to call. The V gene's germline CDR1 is SQVTM and CDR2 ANQGSEA. The length of the CDR3 is 14 residues. The V gene lost 5 bases and the J gene lost 6 bases, with 20 bases spanning the gap. The CDR3 nucleotides read TGCAGCGTTACATCGGGTCAGACTCCCCTCGAGCAGTACTTC. Translating it yields CSVTSGQTPLEQYF.

The J gene is TRBJ2-3, the V gene TRBV20-1, with 7 bases identical to TRBD2. The CDR3 covers 15 residues. Trimming removed 3 bases from V and 6 bases from J; junction bases left unmatched: 12. Per the germline V gene, CDR1 is DFQATT and CDR2 is SNEGSKA (reference sequence). CDR3 nucleotides: TGCAGTGCTAGCCCCCCGGAGCGGGACGTGGATACGCAGTATTTT. Translating it yields CSASPPERDVDTQYF.

CDR3 coding DNA: TGCAGTGCTCCGGACTCAACGTCCTACGAGCAGTACTTC. Amino acids: CSAPDSTSYEQYF. The chain couples TRBV20-1 to TRBJ2-7; possibly TRBD2 for D (5 bases). Germline V gene sequence: CDR1 DFQATT, CDR2 SNEGSKA (reference sequence). The V end was cut by 5 bases, the J end by 1 base, with 12 bases between. The CDR3 is 13 amino acids.

The chain recombines TRBV4-1 with TRBJ2-1; weak D call: TRBD1 (6 bases). CDR3 length equals 17 residues. In germline, CDR1 is MGHRA, CDR2 YSYEKL. Trimming left V 0 bases short and J 3 bases short, with 15 bases between. The CDR3: CASSQDLAGALYNEQFF. The CDR3 nucleotides are TGCGCCAGCAGCCAAGATTTAGCAGGGGCCCTCTACAATGAGCAGTTCTTC.

A single count supports this clonotype. The chain recombines TRBV20-1 with TRBJ2-1; D tentatively fits TRBD1 or TRBD2 (5 bases each). This CDR3 has 14 residues. The germline CDR1 and CDR2 sequences are DFQATT and SNEGSKA (reference sequence). The germline V and J ends were trimmed by 0 bases and 5 bases, with 11 bases remaining between them. CDR3 region: CSAREGVLNNEQFF. For the CDR3, the DNA is TGCAGTGCTAGAGAGGGGGTCCTGAACAATGAGCAGTTCTTC.

V is TRBV20-1 and J is TRBJ2-5; D is unresolved. CDR1 is DFQATT and CDR2 is SNEGSKA in the germline V gene (reference sequence). This CDR3 spans 14 amino acids. With 3 bases removed from V and 3 bases from J, the gap between germline ends came to 14 bases. The CDR3 is CSASRPRKKETQYF. CDR3 in DNA: TGCAGTGCTAGTAGGCCGCGTAAGAAAGAGACCCAGTACTTC.

The chain employs TRBV7-7 and TRBJ2-7; the D is unclear. The CDR3 length is 13 residues. Trimming took 2 bases from V and 2 from J, leaving 7 bases between them. Germline CDR1 reads SSHAT; CDR2 reads FNYEAQ (reference sequence). The CDR3 bases are TGTGCCAGCAGCTTACAGGAAACCTACGAGCAGTACTTC. This codes for CASSLQETYEQYF.

This chain joins TRBV20-1 and TRBJ2-7; D assignment may be TRBD1 or TRBD2 (5 bases each). Trimming cost V 3 bases and J 3 bases, with 18 bases left between them. Germline CDR1 DFQATT, CDR2 SNEGSKA (reference sequence). CDR3 size: 15 residues. The CDR3 sequence: CSARDFTGASYEQYF. Written as DNA, the CDR3 is TGCAGTGCTAGGGACTTTACAGGAGCCAGCTACGAGCAGTACTTC.